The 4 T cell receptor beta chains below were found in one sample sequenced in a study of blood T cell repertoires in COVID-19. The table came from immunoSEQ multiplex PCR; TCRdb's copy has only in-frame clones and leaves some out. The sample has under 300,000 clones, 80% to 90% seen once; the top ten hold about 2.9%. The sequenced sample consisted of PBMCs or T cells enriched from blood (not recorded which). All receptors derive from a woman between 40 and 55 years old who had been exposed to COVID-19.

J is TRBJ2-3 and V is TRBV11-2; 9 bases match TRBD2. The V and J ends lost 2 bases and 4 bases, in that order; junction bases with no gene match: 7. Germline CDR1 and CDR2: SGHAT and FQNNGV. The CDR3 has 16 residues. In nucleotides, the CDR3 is TGTGCCAGCAGCTTATTAGCGGGAGCGATCTCAGATACGCAGTATTTT. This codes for CASSLLAGAISDTQYF.

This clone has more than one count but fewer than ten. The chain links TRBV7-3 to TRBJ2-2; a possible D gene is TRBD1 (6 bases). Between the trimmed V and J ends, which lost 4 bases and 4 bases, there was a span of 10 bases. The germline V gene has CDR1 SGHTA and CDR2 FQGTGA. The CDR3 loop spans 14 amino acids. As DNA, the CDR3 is TGTGCCAGCAGCTCAGGGACATTCACCGGGGAGCTGTTTTTT. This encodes CASSSGTFTGELFF.

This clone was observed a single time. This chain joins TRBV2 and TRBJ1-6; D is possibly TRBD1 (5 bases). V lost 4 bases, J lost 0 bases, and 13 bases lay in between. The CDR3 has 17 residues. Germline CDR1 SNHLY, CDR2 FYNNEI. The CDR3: CASSVEGPSSYNSPLHF. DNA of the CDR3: TGTGCCAGCAGTGTGGAGGGACCGAGCTCCTATAATTCACCCCTCCACTTT.

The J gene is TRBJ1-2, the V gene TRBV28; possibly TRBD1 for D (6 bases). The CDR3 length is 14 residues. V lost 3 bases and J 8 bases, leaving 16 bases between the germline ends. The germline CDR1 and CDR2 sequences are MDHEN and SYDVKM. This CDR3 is CASSFPQGSGGYTF. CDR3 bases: TGTGCCAGCAGTTTTCCCCAGGGGAGTGGGGGCTACACCTTC.